The clone carrying this T cell receptor (beta chain) came up many times. The antigen remains undetermined. This sample is drawn from a study of T cells in Graves' hyperthyroidism and ophthalmopathy. Study observations and caveats: Within blood appeared most thyroid clonotypes that had expanded above 0.001. Before onset, by a median of around 6.4 months, the model predicted ophthalmopathy.

Researchers amplified the TCR beta CDR3 regions from RNA transcripts. Researchers ran a first-round RT-PCR on the TCR CDR3 using the HTBI primer set. Each CDR3 protein gets one entry after TCRdb re-called the multiplex PCR reads with MiXCR. The table lists under 350,000 distinct CDR3 sequences, over 20% of them singletons. Recently diagnosed hyperthyroidism of less than 2 months' duration affected patients aged 18 to 65. Researchers barred patients who had uncontrolled infection, other autoimmune disease, pregnancy or lactation. This clonotype was sampled from a woman aged 45-65 years with Graves' hyperthyroidism. Sequencing used blood.

CDR3 loop: CASSVTIKGVNEQFF. CDR3 coding DNA: TGTGCCAGCTCGGTGACTATAAAGGGCGTCAATGAGCAGTTCTTC. This rearrangement joins TRBV18 to TRBJ2-1; possible D gene TRBD2, 5 bases. The V gene's germline CDR1 is KGHSH and CDR2 LQKENI. The CDR3 spans 15 residues. The V gene lost 6 bases and the J gene lost 6 bases, with 18 bases spanning the gap.